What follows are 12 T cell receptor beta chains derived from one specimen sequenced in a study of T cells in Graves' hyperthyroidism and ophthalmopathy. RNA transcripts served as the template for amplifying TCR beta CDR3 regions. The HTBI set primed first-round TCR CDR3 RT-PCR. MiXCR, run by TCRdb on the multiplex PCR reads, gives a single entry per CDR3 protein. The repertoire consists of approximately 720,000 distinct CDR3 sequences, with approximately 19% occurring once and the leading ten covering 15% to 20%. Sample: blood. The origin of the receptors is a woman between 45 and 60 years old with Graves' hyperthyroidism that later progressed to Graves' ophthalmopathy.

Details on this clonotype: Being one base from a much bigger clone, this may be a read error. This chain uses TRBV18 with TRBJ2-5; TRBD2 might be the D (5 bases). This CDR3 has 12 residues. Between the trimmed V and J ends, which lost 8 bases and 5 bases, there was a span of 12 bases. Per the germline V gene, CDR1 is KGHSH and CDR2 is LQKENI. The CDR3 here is CASPRSVETQYF. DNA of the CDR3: TGTGCCAGCCCACGTAGCGTCGAGACCCAGTACTTC. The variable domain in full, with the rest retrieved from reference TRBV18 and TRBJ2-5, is NAGVMQNPRHLVRRRGQEARLRCSPMKGHSHVYWYRQLPEEGLKFMVYLQKENIIDESGMPKERFSAEFPKEGPSILRIQQVVRGDSAAYFCASPRSVETQYFGPGTRLLVL.

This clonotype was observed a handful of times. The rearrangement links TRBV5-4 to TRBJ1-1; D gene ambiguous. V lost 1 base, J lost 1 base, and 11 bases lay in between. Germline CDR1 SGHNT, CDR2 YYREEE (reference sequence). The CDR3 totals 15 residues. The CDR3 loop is CASSLRHRGNTEAFF. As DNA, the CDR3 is TGTGCCAGCAGCTTGCGGCATCGTGGGAACACTGAAGCTTTCTTT.

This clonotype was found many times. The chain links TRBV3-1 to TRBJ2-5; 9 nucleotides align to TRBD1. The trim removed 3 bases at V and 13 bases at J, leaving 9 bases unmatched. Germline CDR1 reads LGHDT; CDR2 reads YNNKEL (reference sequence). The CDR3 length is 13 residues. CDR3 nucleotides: TGTGCCAGCAGCCAGGCACCCGGGACAGGGTCGTACTTC. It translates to CASSQAPGTGSYF.

CDR3 sequence reads: CASSQAQGRSKNIQYF. The CDR3 DNA reads as TGTGCCAGCAGCCAAGCGCAGGGGAGGAGCAAAAACATTCAGTACTTC. This sequence joins TRBV14 and TRBJ2-4; either TRBD1 or TRBD2 may supply D (6 bases each). The V gene lost 1 base and the J gene lost 3 bases, with 13 bases spanning the gap. The CDR3 extends over 16 amino acids. Germline lookup yields CDR1 SGHDN and CDR2 FVKESK. Variable domain in full (rest from reference TRBV14 and TRBJ2-4): EAGVTQFPSHSVIEKGQTVTLRCDPISGHDNLYWYRRVMGKEIKFLLHFVKESKQDESGMPNNRFLAERTGGTYSTLKVQPAELEDSGVYFCASSQAQGRSKNIQYFGAGTRLSVL.

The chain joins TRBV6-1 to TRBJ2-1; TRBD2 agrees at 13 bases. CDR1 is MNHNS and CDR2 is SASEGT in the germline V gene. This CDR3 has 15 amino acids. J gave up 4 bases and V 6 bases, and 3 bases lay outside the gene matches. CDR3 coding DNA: TGTGCCAGCAGACGACTAGCGGGGGGTTACAATGAGCAGTTCTTC. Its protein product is CASRRLAGGYNEQFF.

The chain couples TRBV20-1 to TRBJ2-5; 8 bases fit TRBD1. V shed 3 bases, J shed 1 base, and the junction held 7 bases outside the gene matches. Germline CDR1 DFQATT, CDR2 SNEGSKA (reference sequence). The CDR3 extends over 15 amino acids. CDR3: CSASPSTGGQETQYF. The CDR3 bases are TGCAGTGCTAGCCCCTCTACAGGGGGCCAAGAGACCCAGTACTTC.

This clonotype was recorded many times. The CDR3 DNA sequence: TGTGCCAGCAGCCAAGTTGGCAGGGGGAGCACTGAAGCTTTCTTT. This sequence encodes CASSQVGRGSTEAFF. J is TRBJ1-1 and V is TRBV3-1, with 7 bases identical to TRBD1. Unmatched junction bases numbered 6, after V lost 1 base and J lost 4 bases. The germline V gene encodes CDR1 LGHDT and CDR2 YNNKEL (reference sequence). This CDR3 has 15 residues.

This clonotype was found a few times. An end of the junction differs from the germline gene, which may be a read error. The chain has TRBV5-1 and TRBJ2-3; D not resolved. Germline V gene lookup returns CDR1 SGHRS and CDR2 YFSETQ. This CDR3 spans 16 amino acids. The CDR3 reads CASRPETTVRTDTQYF. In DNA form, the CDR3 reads TGCGCCAGCAGGCCCGAAACAACGGTCCGCACAGATACACAGTATTTT.

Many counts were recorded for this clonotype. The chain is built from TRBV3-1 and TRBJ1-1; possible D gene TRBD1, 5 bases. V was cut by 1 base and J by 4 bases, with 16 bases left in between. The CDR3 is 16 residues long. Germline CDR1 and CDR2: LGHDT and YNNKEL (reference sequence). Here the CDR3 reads CASSQVGNGAVTEAFF. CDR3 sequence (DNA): TGTGCCAGCAGCCAAGTCGGCAACGGGGCGGTCACTGAAGCTTTCTTT.

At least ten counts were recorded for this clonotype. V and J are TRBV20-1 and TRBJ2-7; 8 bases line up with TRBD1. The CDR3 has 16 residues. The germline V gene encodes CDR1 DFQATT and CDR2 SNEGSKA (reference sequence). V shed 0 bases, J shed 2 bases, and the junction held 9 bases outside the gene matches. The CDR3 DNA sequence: TGCAGTGCTAGAGATCCTCTACGGACAGGGACCTACGAGCAGTACTTC. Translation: CSARDPLRTGTYEQYF.

CDR3 protein: CASSLSFRQGAYEQYF. DNA for the CDR3: TGTGCCAGCAGCTTATCTTTCCGTCAGGGGGCCTACGAGCAGTACTTC. The chain joins TRBV7-9 to TRBJ2-7; 7 bases are shared with TRBD1. J gave up 2 bases and V 2 bases, and 9 bases lay outside the gene matches. This CDR3 comprises 16 residues. Germline CDR1 SEHNR, CDR2 FQNEAQ (reference sequence).

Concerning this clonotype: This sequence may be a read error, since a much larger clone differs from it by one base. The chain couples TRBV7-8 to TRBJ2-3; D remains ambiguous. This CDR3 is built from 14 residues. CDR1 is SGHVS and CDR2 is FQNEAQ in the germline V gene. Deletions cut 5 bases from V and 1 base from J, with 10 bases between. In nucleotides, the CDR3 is TGTGCCAGCAGCGCCACTTTGGGCACAGATACGCAGTATTTT. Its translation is CASSATLGTDTQYF. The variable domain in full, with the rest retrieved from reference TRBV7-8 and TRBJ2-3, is GAGVSQSPRYKVAKRGQDVALRCDPISGHVSLFWYQQALGQGPEFLTYFQNEAQLDKSGLPSDRFFAERPEGSVSTLKIQRTQQEDSAVYLCASSATLGTDTQYFGPGTRLTVL.